The 21 T cell receptor beta chains given below trace back to one sample, sequenced in a study of blood T cell repertoires in COVID-19. Assay used: immunoSEQ multiplex PCR; TCRdb lists only in-frame clones, some missing. The sample contains 150,000 or so clones, 79% of which appear only once. Sequences were obtained from peripheral blood. Every receptor here comes from a woman aged 55-70 years with COVID-19, enrolled during active disease.

The J gene is TRBJ1-2, the V gene TRBV5-4; 9 bases are shared with TRBD1. Trimming at V came to 4 bases and at J to 8 bases, leaving 6 bases not matched to a gene. The CDR3 covers 13 residues. Germline values: CDR1 SGHNT, CDR2 YYREEE (reference sequence). The CDR3 DNA is TGTGCCAGCAGCAGGGACAGGGATGCGGGCTACACCTTC. This translates into CASSRDRDAGYTF.

The V call is TRBV5-1, the J call TRBJ2-3; maybe TRBD2 (6 bases). Germline V gene sequence: CDR1 SGHRS, CDR2 YFSETQ. Trimming pared 6 bases from V and 0 bases from J, leaving 11 bases between. This CDR3 has 14 residues. The CDR3 nucleotides are TGCGCCAGCAATGAGGCGGGGAGCACAGATACGCAGTATTTT. Translation gives CASNEAGSTDTQYF.

This chain links TRBV18 with TRBJ2-3; 9 nucleotides agree with TRBD1. Trimming at V came to 3 bases and at J to 8 bases, leaving 9 bases not matched to a gene. There are 15 residues in the CDR3. CDR1 and CDR2 from the germline V gene are KGHSH and LQKENI. For the CDR3, the DNA is TGTGCCAGCTCACCGGACAGGGGTTCAACTCTTACGCAGTATTTT. Its translation is CASSPDRGSTLTQYF. Full variable domain (outside the CDR3, taken from reference TRBV18 and TRBJ2-3): NAGVMQNPRHLVRRRGQEARLRCSPMKGHSHVYWYRQLPEEGLKFMVYLQKENIIDESGMPKERFSAEFPKEGPSILRIQQVVRGDSAAYFCASSPDRGSTLTQYFGPGTRLTVL.

Of note for this clone: At the DNA level, this CDR3 is encoded by other sequences in the same sample as well. The genes are TRBV5-1 and TRBJ2-3; 8 bases agree with TRBD2. The V segment lost 3 bases and the J segment 6 bases; nucleotides outside the gene matches: 6. The germline CDR1 and CDR2 sequences are SGHRS and YFSETQ. This CDR3 is built from 14 residues. In nucleotides, the CDR3 is TGCGCCAGCAGCTCGTCGGGGGGGTTGGATACGCAGTATTTT. This sequence encodes CASSSSGGLDTQYF.

The V and J genes are TRBV6-5 and TRBJ2-1, with 12 bases identical to TRBD2. The trim removed 4 bases at V and 6 bases at J, leaving 7 bases unmatched. The germline V gene encodes CDR1 MNHEY and CDR2 SVGAGI. CDR3 length: 16 residues. CDR3 DNA sequence: TGTGCCAGCAGTTCCCTAGCGGGAGGGCCGAGCAATGAGCAGTTCTTC. Protein sequence: CASSSLAGGPSNEQFF.

In DNA, the CDR3 is TGCAGTGCTAGTCCCCAAATGGAGCAGTTCTTC. Translated: CSASPQMEQFF. The rearrangement links TRBV20-1 to TRBJ2-1; no reliable D call. Germline V CDR1 and CDR2: DFQATT, SNEGSKA (reference sequence). The V and J ends lost 3 bases and 10 bases respectively, with 10 bases between them. The CDR3 covers 11 residues.

The chain joins TRBV9 to TRBJ2-2, with TRBD2 identical over 7 bases. Germline V gene data show CDR1 as SGDLS and CDR2 as YYNGEE. The CDR3 runs 15 residues. V lost 4 bases and J lost 5; bases outside the gene matches: 8. For the CDR3, the DNA is TGTGCCAGCAGCTCGCGGGGGAGCAGTACCGGGGAGCTGTTTTTT. Residues: CASSSRGSSTGELFF.

The V and J genes are TRBV7-9 and TRBJ2-3; D is perhaps TRBD2 (7 bases). The V gene lost 4 bases and the J gene lost 1 base, with 15 bases spanning the gap. Germline V gene data show CDR1 as SEHNR and CDR2 as FQNEAQ (reference sequence). The CDR3 is 16 amino acids. The CDR3 reads CASSSSLGGRTDTQYF. As DNA, the CDR3 is TGTGCCAGCAGCTCCAGCCTCGGGGGGCGCACAGATACGCAGTATTTT.

This chain connects TRBV11-2 to TRBJ2-1; perhaps TRBD1 as D (5 bases). V gave up 5 bases and J gave up 0 bases, with 14 bases separating them. Germline CDR1 and CDR2: SGHAT and FQNNGV. The CDR3 has 16 amino acids. The CDR3 DNA reads TGTGCCAGCAGCCCTACAGGTTCTAGCTCCTACAATGAGCAGTTCTTC. Its protein product is CASSPTGSSSYNEQFF.

This chain connects TRBV11-2 to TRBJ2-7; 11 bases are shared with TRBD1. Germline-derived CDR1 and CDR2 are SGHAT and FQNNGV. Unmatched junction bases numbered 6, after V lost 0 bases and J lost 5 bases. The CDR3 covers 16 residues. The CDR3 region is CASSLDEGTGGNEQYV. Here the CDR3 DNA reads TGTGCCAGCAGCTTAGATGAGGGGACAGGGGGTAACGAGCAGTACGTC.

This clone was seen a handful of times. The V call is TRBV11-3, the J call TRBJ2-1; TRBD1 agrees at 7 bases. Per germline, CDR1 SGHNT and CDR2 YENEEA. CDR3 size: 15 residues. The V gene end was trimmed by 5 bases and the J gene end by 0 bases; junction bases not matched to a gene: 4. CDR3 region: CASSRDRDSYNEQFF. The CDR3 DNA sequence: TGTGCCAGCAGCCGCGACAGGGACTCCTACAATGAGCAGTTCTTC. The variable domain in full, completed from reference TRBV11-3 and TRBJ2-1, reads EAGVVQSPRYKIIEKKQPVAFWCNPISGHNTLYWYLQNLGQGPELLIRYENEEAVDDSQLPKDRFSAERLKGVDSTLKIQPAELGDSAVYLCASSRDRDSYNEQFFGPGTRLTVL.

This clone appeared a single time. The chain links TRBV6-5 to TRBJ1-1; TRBD1 might be the D (5 bases). V was pared by 7 bases and J by 3 bases, with 18 bases between. The CDR3 runs 15 residues. CDR1 and CDR2 (germline): MNHEY, SVGAGI. In nucleotides, the CDR3 is TGTGCCAGCAAGATCAACCAGGGTCGGCACACTGAAGCTTTCTTT. Translated, it gives CASKINQGRHTEAFF.

Remarks on this clone: This same CDR3 is encoded by further DNA sequences in the sample. V usage is TRBV27 and J usage is TRBJ2-7; TRBD1 aligns across 7 bases. The CDR3 totals 13 residues. The V gene's germline CDR1 is MNHEY and CDR2 SMNVEV (reference sequence). The V gene end was trimmed by 9 bases and the J gene end by 4 bases; junction bases not matched to a gene: 9. The CDR3 DNA is TGTGCCAGAGTCGACAGGGCCTCTTACGAGCAGTACGTC. This gives the protein CARVDRASYEQYV.

The chain employs TRBV23-1 and TRBJ2-7; 8 nucleotides align to TRBD1. TRBV23-1 is an open reading frame whose function is uncertain. CDR3 length: 19 amino acids. V lost 3 bases, J lost 5 bases, and 21 bases stayed unmatched. CDR3 nucleotide sequence: TGCGCCAGCAGTCACCCGACAGGGGCCCAACCCCGGGGATACAACGAGCAGTACTTC. It encodes CASSHPTGAQPRGYNEQYF.

Comments on this clone: Compared with germline, one end of the junction differs, possibly owing to a read error. This chain links TRBV30 with TRBJ2-5; D not certain. This CDR3 region has 10 residues. CDR1 is GTSNPN, CDR2 SVGIG, per germline (reference sequence). As DNA, the CDR3 is TGTGCCTGGATCCAAAAGACCCAGTACTTC. Translation gives CAWIQKTQYF.

This clone occurred once. The chain combines TRBV19 with TRBJ2-3; tentative D call: TRBD2 (6 bases). Germline V CDR1 and CDR2: LNHDA, SQIVND (reference sequence). Between the trimmed V and J ends, which lost 5 bases and 0 bases, there was a span of 15 bases. CDR3 size: 16 residues. The CDR3 sequence is CASSPSGGWSTDTQYF. For the CDR3, the DNA is TGTGCCAGTAGTCCAAGCGGAGGGTGGAGCACAGATACGCAGTATTTT.

The gene calls are TRBV6-1 and TRBJ2-7; 10 bases are a match to TRBD2. Germline values: CDR1 MNHNS, CDR2 SASEGT. The junction had 10 bases not matched to a gene; V was cut back by 2 bases and J by 6 bases. There are 16 residues in the CDR3. The CDR3 coding sequence is TGTGCCAGCAGTGAACCAAGCGGGGGGGTACGAGGCGAGCAGTACGTC. This translates into CASSEPSGGVRGEQYV.

Here the CDR3 DNA reads TGCGCCAGCAGCCAAGTAGCGGGACGTGGCAATGAGCAGTTCTTC. Protein sequence: CASSQVAGRGNEQFF. This chain links TRBV4-1 with TRBJ2-1; 8 bases line up with TRBD2. Germline V lookup: CDR1 MGHRA, CDR2 YSYEKL. The V gene end was trimmed by 1 base and the J gene end by 6 bases; junction bases not matched to a gene: 5. The length of the CDR3 is 15 residues.

The chain recombines TRBV7-3 with TRBJ2-2; 14 positions agree with TRBD2. In germline, CDR1 is SGHTA, CDR2 FQGTGA. The CDR3 is 15 residues long. The ends lost 5 bases at V and 9 bases at J; junction bases unmatched: 5. The CDR3 region is CASSVTSGRDRELFF. CDR3 bases: TGTGCCAGCAGCGTGACTAGCGGGAGGGACCGGGAGCTGTTTTTT.

The CDR3: CASSNRDTYEQYF. The CDR3 DNA reads TGTGCCAGCAGTAACCGGGATACCTACGAGCAGTACTTC. The J gene is TRBJ2-7, the V gene TRBV6-5, with a weak D call TRBD2 (5 bases). V dropped 5 bases and J dropped 2 bases, with 10 bases sitting between them. Germline V gene lookup returns CDR1 MNHEY and CDR2 SVGAGI. This CDR3 comprises 13 residues.

The CDR3 reads CASSSDRKYNQPQHF. The CDR3, as DNA: TGTGCCAGCAGTTCGGACAGAAAATACAATCAGCCCCAGCATTTT. The rearrangement uses TRBV28 and TRBJ1-5, with D possibly matching TRBD1 (6 bases). With 4 bases removed from V and 3 bases from J, the gap between germline ends came to 13 bases. Germline V gene lookup returns CDR1 MDHEN and CDR2 SYDVKM. The CDR3 spans 15 residues.